This T cell receptor beta chain is drawn from a study of regulatory T cells in long-lasting Graves disease. Researchers made TCR beta libraries by using iRepertoire HTBI primers and running Arm-PCR on CDR3 regions. TCRdb reanalysed the multiplex PCR reads using MiXCR and keeps one entry per CDR3 protein. The data hold a few hundred thousand distinct CDR3 sequences, with around 18% observed a single time. The CDR3 is 16 residues long. The V gene end was trimmed by 1 base and the J gene end by 3 bases; junction bases not matched to a gene: 6. Germline V lookup: CDR1 SQVTM, CDR2 ANQGSEA. This clonotype was recorded at least ten times. As to time point: newly diagnosed GD, antithyroid drugs for less than 3 months. PBMC RNA served as the TCR library source.

The material was peripheral blood mononuclear cells (PBMCs), obtained at new diagnosis, from a patient treated with antithyroid drugs. The TCR originated in a female donor with Graves disease. V gene TRBV29-1 combines with J gene TRBJ1-2; TRBD1 matches at 12 bases. The CDR3 DNA reads TGCAGCGTTGAAGGTGGGGACAGGGGGCGTTACTATGGCTACACCTTC. Protein: CSVEGGDRGRYYGYTF.